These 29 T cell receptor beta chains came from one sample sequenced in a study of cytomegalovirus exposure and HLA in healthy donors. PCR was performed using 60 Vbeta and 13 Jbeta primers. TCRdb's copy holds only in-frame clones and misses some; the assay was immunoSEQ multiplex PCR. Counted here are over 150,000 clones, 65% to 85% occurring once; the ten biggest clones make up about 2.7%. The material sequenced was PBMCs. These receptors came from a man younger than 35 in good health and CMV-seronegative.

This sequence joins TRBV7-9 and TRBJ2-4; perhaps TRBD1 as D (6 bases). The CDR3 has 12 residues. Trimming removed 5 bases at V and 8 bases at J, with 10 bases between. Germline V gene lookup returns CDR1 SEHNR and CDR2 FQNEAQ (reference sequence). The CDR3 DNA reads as TGTGCCAGCAGCCCCTCAGGGGACATTCAGTACTTC. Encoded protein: CASSPSGDIQYF.

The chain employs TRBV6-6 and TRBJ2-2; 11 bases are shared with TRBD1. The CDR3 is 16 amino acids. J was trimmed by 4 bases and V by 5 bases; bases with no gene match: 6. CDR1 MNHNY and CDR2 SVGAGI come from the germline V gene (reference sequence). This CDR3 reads CASSTVGTGGTGELFF. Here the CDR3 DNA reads TGTGCCAGCAGTACAGTGGGGACAGGGGGCACCGGGGAGCTGTTTTTT.

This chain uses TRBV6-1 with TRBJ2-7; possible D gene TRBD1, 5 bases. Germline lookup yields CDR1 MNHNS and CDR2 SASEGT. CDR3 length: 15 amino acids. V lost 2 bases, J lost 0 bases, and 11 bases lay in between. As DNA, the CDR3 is TGTGCCAGCAGTGAAATTGACAGTCACTCCTACGAGCAGTACGTC. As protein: CASSEIDSHSYEQYV.

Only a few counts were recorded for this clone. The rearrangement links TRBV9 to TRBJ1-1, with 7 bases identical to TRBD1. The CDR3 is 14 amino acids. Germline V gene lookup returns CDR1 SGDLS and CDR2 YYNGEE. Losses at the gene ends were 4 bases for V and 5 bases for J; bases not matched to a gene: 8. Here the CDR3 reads CASSPRTGTTEAFF. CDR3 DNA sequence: TGTGCCAGCAGCCCTCGGACAGGAACAACTGAAGCTTTCTTT. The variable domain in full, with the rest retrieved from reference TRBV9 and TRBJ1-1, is DSGVTQTPKHLITATGQRVTLRCSPRSGDLSVYWYQQSLDQGLQFLIQYYNGEERAKGNILERFSAQQFPDLHSELNLSSLELGDSALYFCASSPRTGTTEAFFGQGTRLTVV.

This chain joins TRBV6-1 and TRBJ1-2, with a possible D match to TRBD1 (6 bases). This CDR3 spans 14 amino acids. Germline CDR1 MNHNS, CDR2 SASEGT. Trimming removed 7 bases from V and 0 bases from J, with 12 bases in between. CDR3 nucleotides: TGTGCCAGCACTGTCAGGGGCTCTAACTATGGCTACACCTTC. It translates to CASTVRGSNYGYTF.

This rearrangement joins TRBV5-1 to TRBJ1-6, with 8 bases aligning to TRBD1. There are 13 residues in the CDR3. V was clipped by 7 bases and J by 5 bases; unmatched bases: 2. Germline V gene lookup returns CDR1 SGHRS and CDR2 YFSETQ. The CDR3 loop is CASGQGNNSPLHF. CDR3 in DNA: TGCGCCAGCGGACAGGGCAATAATTCACCCCTCCACTTT.

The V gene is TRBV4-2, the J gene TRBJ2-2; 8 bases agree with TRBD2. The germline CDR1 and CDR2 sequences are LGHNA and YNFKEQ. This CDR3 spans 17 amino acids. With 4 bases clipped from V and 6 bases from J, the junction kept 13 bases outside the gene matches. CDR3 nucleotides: TGTGCCAGCAGCCCCCCGCCGGCGGGGGGAAGTGCCGGGGAGCTGTTTTTT. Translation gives CASSPPPAGGSAGELFF.

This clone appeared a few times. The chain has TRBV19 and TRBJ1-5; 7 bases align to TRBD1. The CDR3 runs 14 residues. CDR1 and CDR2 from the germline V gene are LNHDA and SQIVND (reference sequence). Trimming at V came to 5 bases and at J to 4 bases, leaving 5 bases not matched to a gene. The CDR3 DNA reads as TGTGCCAGTAGTGCCAGGGGGGCAAATCAGCCCCAGCATTTT. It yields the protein CASSARGANQPQHF. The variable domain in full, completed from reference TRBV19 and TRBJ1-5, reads DGGITQSPKYLFRKEGQNVTLSCEQNLNHDAMYWYRQDPGQGLRLIYYSQIVNDFQKGDIAEGYSVSREKKESFPLTVTSAQKNPTAFYLCASSARGANQPQHFGDGTRLSIL.

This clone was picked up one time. The CDR3 sequence is CASSSTGALMDTQYF. The DNA of the CDR3 is TGTGCCAGTAGCTCGACAGGGGCCCTGATGGATACGCAGTATTTT. The chain links TRBV19 to TRBJ2-3; 8 bases map to TRBD1. The junction had 11 bases not matched to a gene; V was cut back by 6 bases and J by 6 bases. The CDR3 runs to 15 residues. CDR1 LNHDA and CDR2 SQIVND come from the germline V gene (reference sequence).

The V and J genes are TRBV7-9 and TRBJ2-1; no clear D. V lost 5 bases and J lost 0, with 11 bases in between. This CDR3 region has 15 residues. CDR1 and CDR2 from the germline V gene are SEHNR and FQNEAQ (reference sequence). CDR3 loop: CASSPGPSSYNEQFF. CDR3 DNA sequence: TGTGCCAGCAGCCCGGGTCCGAGCTCCTACAATGAGCAGTTCTTC.

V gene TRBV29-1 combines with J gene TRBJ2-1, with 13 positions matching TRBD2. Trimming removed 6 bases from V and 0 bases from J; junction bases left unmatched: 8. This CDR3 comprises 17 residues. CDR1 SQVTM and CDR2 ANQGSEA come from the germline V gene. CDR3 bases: TGCAGCGTCTCGGGACTAGCGGGACCCCCCTCCTACAATGAGCAGTTCTTC. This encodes CSVSGLAGPPSYNEQFF.

As DNA, the CDR3 is TGTGCCAGCATTCCCGAGGGGGAGAACACTGAAGCTTTCTTT. It codes for CASIPEGENTEAFF. The chain employs TRBV28 and TRBJ1-1, with a weak D call TRBD1 (6 bases). CDR1 MDHEN and CDR2 SYDVKM come from the germline V gene. This CDR3 has 14 amino acids. V was trimmed by 7 bases and J by 1 base, leaving 13 bases between them.

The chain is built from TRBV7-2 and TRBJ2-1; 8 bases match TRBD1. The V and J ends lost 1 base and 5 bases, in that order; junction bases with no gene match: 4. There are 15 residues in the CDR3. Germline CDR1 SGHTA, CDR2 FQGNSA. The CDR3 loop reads CASSLGTGLNNEQFF. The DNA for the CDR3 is TGTGCCAGCAGCTTAGGGACAGGGCTAAACAATGAGCAGTTCTTC. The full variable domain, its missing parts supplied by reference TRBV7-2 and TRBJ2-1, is GAGVSQSPSNKVTEKGKDVELRCDPISGHTALYWYRQSLGQGLEFLIYFQGNSAPDKSGLPSDRFSAERTGGSVSTLTIQRTQQEDSAVYLCASSLGTGLNNEQFFGPGTRLTVL.

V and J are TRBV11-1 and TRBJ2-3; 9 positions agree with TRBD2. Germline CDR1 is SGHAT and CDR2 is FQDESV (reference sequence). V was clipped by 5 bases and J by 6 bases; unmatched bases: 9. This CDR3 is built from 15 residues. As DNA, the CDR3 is TGTGCCAGCAGCCGGCCGGGACTAGCCCATGATACGCAGTATTTT. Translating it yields CASSRPGLAHDTQYF.

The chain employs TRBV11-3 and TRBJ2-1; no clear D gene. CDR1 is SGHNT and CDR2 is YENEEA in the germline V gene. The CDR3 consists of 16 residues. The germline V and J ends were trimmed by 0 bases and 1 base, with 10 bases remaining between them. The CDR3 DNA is TGTGCCAGCAGCTTAGATGGGCAGGCGTCCTACAATGAGCAGTTCTTC. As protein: CASSLDGQASYNEQFF.

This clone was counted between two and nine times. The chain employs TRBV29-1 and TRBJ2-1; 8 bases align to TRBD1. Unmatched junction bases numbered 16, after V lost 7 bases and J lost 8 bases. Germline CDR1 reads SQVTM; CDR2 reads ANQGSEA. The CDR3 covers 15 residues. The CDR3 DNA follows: TGCAGCGGTGGACAGGGACTCCTCTACAAGGATGAGCAGTTCTTC. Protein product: CSGGQGLLYKDEQFF.

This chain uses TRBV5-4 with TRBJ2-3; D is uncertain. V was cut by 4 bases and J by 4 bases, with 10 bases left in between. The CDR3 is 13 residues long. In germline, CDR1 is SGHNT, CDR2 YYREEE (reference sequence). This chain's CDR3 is CASSLISADTQYF. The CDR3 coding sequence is TGTGCCAGCAGCCTCATAAGCGCAGATACGCAGTATTTT. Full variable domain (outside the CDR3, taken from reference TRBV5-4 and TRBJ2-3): ETGVTQSPTHLIKTRGQQVTLRCSSQSGHNTVSWYQQALGQGPQFIFQYYREEENGRGNFPPRFSGLQFPNYSSELNVNALELDDSALYLCASSLISADTQYFGPGTRLTVL.

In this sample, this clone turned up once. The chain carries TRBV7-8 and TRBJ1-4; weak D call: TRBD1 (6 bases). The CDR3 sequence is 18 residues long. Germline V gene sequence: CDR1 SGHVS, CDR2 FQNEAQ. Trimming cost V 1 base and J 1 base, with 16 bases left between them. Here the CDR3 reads CASSLVRQGIRTNEKLFF. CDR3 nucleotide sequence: TGTGCCAGCAGCTTAGTCCGGCAGGGGATTCGAACTAATGAAAAACTGTTTTTT.

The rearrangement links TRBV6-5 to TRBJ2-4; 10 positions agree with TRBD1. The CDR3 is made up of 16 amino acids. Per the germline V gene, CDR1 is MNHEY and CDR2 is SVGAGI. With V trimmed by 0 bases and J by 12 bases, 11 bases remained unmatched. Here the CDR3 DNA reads TGTGCCAGCAGTTACTCGGGTGGGACAGGGGCTCACAGTCAGTACTTC. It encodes CASSYSGGTGAHSQYF.

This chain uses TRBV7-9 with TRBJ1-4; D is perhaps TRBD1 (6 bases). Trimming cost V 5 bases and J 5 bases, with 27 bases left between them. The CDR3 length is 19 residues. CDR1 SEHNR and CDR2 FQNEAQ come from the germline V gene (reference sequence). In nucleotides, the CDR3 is TGTGCCAGCAGCCAGGGGTCTCCAGGGATCGTAGGCATAAATGAAAAACTGTTTTTT. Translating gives CASSQGSPGIVGINEKLFF.

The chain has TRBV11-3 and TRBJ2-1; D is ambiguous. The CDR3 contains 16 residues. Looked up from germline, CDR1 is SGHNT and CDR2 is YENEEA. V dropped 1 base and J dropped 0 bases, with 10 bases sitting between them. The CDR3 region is CASSLGGLSSYNEQFF. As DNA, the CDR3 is TGTGCCAGCAGCTTAGGAGGCCTGAGCTCCTACAATGAGCAGTTCTTC.

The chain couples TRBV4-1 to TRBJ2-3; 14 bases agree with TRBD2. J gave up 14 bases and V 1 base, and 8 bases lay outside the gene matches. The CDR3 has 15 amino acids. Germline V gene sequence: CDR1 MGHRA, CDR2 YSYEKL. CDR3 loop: CASSQARTSGGPGYF. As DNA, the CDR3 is TGCGCCAGCAGCCAAGCTCGGACTAGCGGGGGGCCAGGGTATTTT.

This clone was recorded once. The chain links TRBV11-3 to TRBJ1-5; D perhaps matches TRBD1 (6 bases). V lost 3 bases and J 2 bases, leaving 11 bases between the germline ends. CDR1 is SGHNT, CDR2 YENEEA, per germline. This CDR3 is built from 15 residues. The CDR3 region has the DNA TGTGCCAGCAGCTTGACAGGCGCGGGCAATCAGCCCCAGCATTTT. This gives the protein CASSLTGAGNQPQHF.

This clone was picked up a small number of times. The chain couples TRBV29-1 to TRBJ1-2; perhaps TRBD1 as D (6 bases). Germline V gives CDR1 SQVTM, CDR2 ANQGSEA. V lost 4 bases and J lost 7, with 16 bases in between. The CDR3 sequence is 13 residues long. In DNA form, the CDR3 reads TGCAGCGTTGCTCAACAGGGTAGGATTGGCTACACCTTC. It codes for CSVAQQGRIGYTF. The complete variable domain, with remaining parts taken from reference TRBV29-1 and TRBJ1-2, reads SAVISQKPSRDICQRGTSLTIQCQVDSQVTMMFWYRQQPGQSLTLIATANQGSEATYESGFVIDKFPISRPNLTFSTLTVSNMSPEDSSIYLCSVAQQGRIGYTFGSGTRLTVV.

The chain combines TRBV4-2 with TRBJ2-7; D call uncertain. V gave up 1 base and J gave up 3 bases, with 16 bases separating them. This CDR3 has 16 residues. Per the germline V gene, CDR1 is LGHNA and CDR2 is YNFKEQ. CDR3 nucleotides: TGTGCCAGCAGCCAAGTCGAGGATAGTGATAACTACGAGCAGTACTTC. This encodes CASSQVEDSDNYEQYF.

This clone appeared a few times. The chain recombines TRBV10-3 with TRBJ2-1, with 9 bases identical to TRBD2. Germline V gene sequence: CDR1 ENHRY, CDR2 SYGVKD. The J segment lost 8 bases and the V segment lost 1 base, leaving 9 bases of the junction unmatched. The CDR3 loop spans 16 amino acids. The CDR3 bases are TGTGCCATCAGTGAGTTAGGTAGCGGGGGTTTGGATGAGCAGTTCTTC. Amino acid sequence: CAISELGSGGLDEQFF.

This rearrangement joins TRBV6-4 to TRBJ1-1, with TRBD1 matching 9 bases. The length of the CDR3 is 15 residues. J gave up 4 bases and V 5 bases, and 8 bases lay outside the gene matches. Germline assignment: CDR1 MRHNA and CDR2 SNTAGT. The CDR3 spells CASSPEGTGTTEAFF. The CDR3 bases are TGTGCCAGCAGTCCCGAAGGGACAGGGACCACTGAAGCTTTCTTT.

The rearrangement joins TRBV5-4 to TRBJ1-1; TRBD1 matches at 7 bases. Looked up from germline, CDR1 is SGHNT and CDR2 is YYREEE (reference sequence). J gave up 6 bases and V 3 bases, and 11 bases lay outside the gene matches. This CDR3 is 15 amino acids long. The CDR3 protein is CASSSPGQNLAEAFF. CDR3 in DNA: TGTGCCAGCAGCTCCCCGGGACAGAATTTAGCTGAAGCTTTCTTT.

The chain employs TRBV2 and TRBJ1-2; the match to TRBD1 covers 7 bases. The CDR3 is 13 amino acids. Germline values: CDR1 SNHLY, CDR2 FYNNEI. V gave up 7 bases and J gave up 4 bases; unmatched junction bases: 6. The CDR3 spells CASNRQGSYGYTF. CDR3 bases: TGTGCCAGCAATCGACAGGGTAGCTATGGCTACACCTTC.